This T cell receptor (beta chain) was sequenced for a study of control samples from healthy donors and cancer patients. Repertoires were generated with immunoSEQ multiplex PCR, while TCRdb's copy carries only in-frame clones and drops some. The sample lists over 150,000 clones; approximately 94% were seen once. This CDR3 has 14 residues. J was trimmed by 6 bases and V by 3 bases; bases with no gene match: 4. The V gene's germline CDR1 is SEHNR and CDR2 FQNEAQ (reference sequence). The chain combines TRBV7-9 with TRBJ1-5, with 8 bases that match TRBD1. The sequence was obtained from a woman between 18 and 30 years old in good health. The specimen was blood. CDR3 in amino acids: CASSFDRGGQPQHF. CDR3 in DNA: TGTGCCAGCAGCTTCGACAGGGGCGGTCAGCCCCAGCATTTT.